A selection of T cell receptor beta chains follows, all from one sample in a study of circulating tumor DNA in untreated peripheral T-cell lymphoma. TCRdb's copy holds only in-frame clones and misses some; the assay was immunoSEQ multiplex PCR. Among thousands of clones, roughly two thirds were seen once, and the ten largest hold approximately 50%. Sequencing was done on a sample of tumor tissue. These receptors were taken from a human donor with peripheral T-cell lymphoma. Each CDR3 is given with its conserved first and last residue.

>TRBV7-7|TRBJ1-1
CASSVGFTLTEAFF
>TRBV6-8|TRBJ2-2
CASSYSTGELFF
>TRBV1|TRBJ2-3
CASSQVLAGSTDTQYF
>TRBV29-1|TRBJ2-3
CSVIPGARDTQYF
>TRBV30|TRBJ1-2
CAWGPSGPNYGYTF
>TRBV30|TRBJ2-5
CAWSFQGIVETQYF
>TRBV6-8|TRBJ2-7
CATGLAGGYEQYF
>TRBV23-1|TRBJ2-1
CASSQEHSYNEQFF
>TRBV6-8|TRBJ1-5
CASSPPPGDLNQPQHF
>TRBV14|TRBJ1-3
CASSQDIEGWSIHF
>TRBV4-1|TRBJ2-7
CASSQESQRSYEQYF
>TRBV25-1|TRBJ1-4
CASSEYGGEKLFF
>TRBV1|TRBJ1-5
CASSQDFRQGIGNQPQHF
>TRBV12-5|TRBJ2-3
CASETSGRRFTDTQYF
>TRBV18|TRBJ1-4
CASSPSGTGSEKLFF
>TRBV9|TRBJ1-2
CASSVWDIGDYGYTF
>TRBV6-8|TRBJ2-1
CASSYSILAGWGEQFF
>TRBV14|TRBJ2-7
CASSKWGVVYEQYF
>TRBV28|TRBJ1-2
CANSSQPGQGIGSYGYTF
>TRBV29-1|TRBJ1-2
CSVSQGANGYTF
>TRBV10-3|TRBJ2-1
CAISESYGNNEQFF
>TRBV6-8|TRBJ2-7
CASSRRLAGVSEQYF
>TRBV11-3|TRBJ2-6
CASSLEVPLSGANVLTF
>TRBV19|TRBJ1-2
CASSIVRTVSNGYTF
>TRBV7-5|TRBJ2-1
CASSPADGYYNEQFF
>TRBV29-1|TRBJ2-3
CSVEGHLGERTDTQYF
>TRBV7-2|TRBJ2-3
CASSLLPSLDTQYF
>TRBV10-2|TRBJ2-1
CASSARDRTPQFF
>TRBV19|TRBJ2-5
CASSIPGVKKTQYF
>TRBV6-8|TRBJ2-1
CASKDSYNEQFF
>TRBV29-1|TRBJ2-7
CSVEDQETDEQYF
>TRBV10-2|TRBJ2-1
CASSHSNPGYNEQFF
>TRBV12-5|TRBJ2-2
CASNTNTGELFF
>TRBV11-3|TRBJ2-5
CASSFEREGRETQYF
>TRBV30|TRBJ2-7
CAWRLGLAGYYEQYF
>TRBV6-7|TRBJ2-3
CASTDLAGGDTQYF
>TRBV11-3|TRBJ2-1
CASSFGTAGNEQFF
>TRBV19|TRBJ2-2
CASSIREFGELFF
>TRBV5-1|TRBJ1-1
CASSLRGSSTEAFF
>TRBV27|TRBJ2-3
CASKSLGPQTDTQYF
>TRBV19|TRBJ2-3
CASSRRTSTDTQYF
>TRBV19|TRBJ1-1
CASSLDIWDTEAFF
>TRBV6-8|TRBJ1-1
CASSVQAGMNTEAFF
>TRBV29-1|TRBJ2-1
CSVTKGAFYNEQFF
>TRBV5-1|TRBJ2-5
CASSFERTSEYQETQYF
>TRBV11-3|TRBJ1-2
CASSFKAGAYYGYTF
>TRBV18|TRBJ2-4
CASSPEKNIQYF
>TRBV7-8|TRBJ2-7
CASSFTGDSHEQYF